This T cell receptor (beta chain) is from a study of CD8 T cells in Susac syndrome. Reverse transcription of roughly 0.5 to 1 ug RNA was carried out with random hexamers. The CDR3 of TCR beta was amplified by immunoSEQ multiplex PCR across 54 Vbeta and 13 Jbeta. Each CDR3 protein is one row after TCRdb ran MiXCR on the immunoSEQ multiplex PCR reads. The sample has 140,000 or so distinct CDR3 sequences, 85% to 95% seen once. The germline gives CDR1 SNHLY, CDR2 FYNNEI. The CDR3 length is 14 residues. J was trimmed by 7 bases and V by 5 bases; bases with no gene match: 6. Multiple sclerosis controls were treatment-naive patients with stable or active relapsing-remitting disease.

The receptor was derived from a human donor with multiple sclerosis. Material: CD4+ T cells from PBMCs. This chain connects TRBV2 to TRBJ2-4; 9 bases are shared with TRBD1. CDR3 sequence: CASSSQGALNIQYF. CDR3 DNA sequence: TGTGCCAGCAGTTCACAGGGGGCTCTGAACATTCAGTACTTC. The complete variable domain, with remaining parts taken from reference TRBV2 and TRBJ2-4, reads EPEVTQTPSHQVTQMGQEVILRCVPISNHLYFYWYRQILGQKVEFLVSFYNNEISEKSEIFDDQFSVERPDGSNFTLKIRSTKLEDSAMYFCASSSQGALNIQYFGAGTRLSVL.